This T cell receptor (beta chain) is from a study of blood T cell repertoires in COVID-19. About the research overall: There were acute and convalescent COVID-19 samples, and they came from the United States, Italy and Spain. Sources were T cells, B-cell-depleted T cells, or PBMCs; the material itself was cDNA or gDNA.

Authors' processing steps: Reference gene primers were amplified, and this amplification served to estimate nucleated cell counts. TCRdb's table, derived via immunoSEQ multiplex PCR, lists solely in-frame clones and lacks some. From that table come the V and J calls and clone size; the DNA was used to work out D and trimming. The data show about 360,000 clones, 70% to 90% seen once. The germline V gene has CDR1 SGHKS and CDR2 YYEKEE (reference sequence). Trimming took off 1 base at V and 3 bases at J, with 5 bases between the two ends. This CDR3 comprises 12 residues. This chain connects TRBV5-5 to TRBJ2-7; D gene uncertain. Sequencing was carried out using peripheral blood. The receptor was derived from a human donor in a cohort sampled during active COVID-19. The CDR3 region has the DNA TGTGCCAGCAGCTTGAGGAGCTACGAGCAGTACTTC. Protein product: CASSLRSYEQYF.